These 22 T cell receptor beta chains were sequenced from one sample in a study of cytomegalovirus exposure and HLA in healthy donors. Libraries were prepared by immunoSEQ multiplex PCR; TCRdb keeps only in-frame clonotypes and omits some of them. The table lists around 20,000 clones, around 97% of them singletons, with around 10% in the top ten. The sample consisted of PBMCs. The receptors here all came from a man aged 25 to 45 in good health and CMV-seropositive.

Here the CDR3 DNA reads TGTGCCAGCAGTTCCGGGACAGTATCCTACAATGAGCAGTTCTTC. It codes for CASSSGTVSYNEQFF. J is TRBJ2-1 and V is TRBV28, with 7 bases matching TRBD1. The CDR3 is 15 residues long. With 4 bases clipped from V and 1 base from J, the junction kept 4 bases outside the gene matches. The germline CDR1 and CDR2 sequences are MDHEN and SYDVKM.

The rearrangement links TRBV6-1 to TRBJ2-2, with a possible D match to TRBD2 (6 bases). The CDR3 extends over 16 amino acids. V was clipped by 0 bases and J by 2 bases, with 10 bases between them. Germline lookup yields CDR1 MNHNS and CDR2 SASEGT. CDR3 in amino acids: CASSEAGTRNTGELFF. The CDR3 DNA sequence: TGTGCCAGCAGTGAAGCCGGGACTCGAAACACCGGGGAGCTGTTTTTT.

The genes are TRBV6-1 and TRBJ1-2; 8 positions match TRBD1. The junction had 7 bases not matched to a gene; V was cut back by 6 bases and J by 7 bases. This CDR3 has 13 amino acids. Per germline, CDR1 MNHNS and CDR2 SASEGT. CDR3 bases: TGTGCCAGCAGCGGGGGACAGGTCTCTGGCTACACCTTC. Translation gives CASSGGQVSGYTF.

By sample share, this clone is medium-sized. The V call is TRBV9, the J call TRBJ1-2; the D is unclear. CDR1 and CDR2 from the germline V gene are SGDLS and YYNGEE. V lost 7 bases to trimming and J lost 4 bases, with 14 bases between them. The length of the CDR3 is 13 residues. In nucleotides, the CDR3 is TGTGCCAGCGGCCAACCCCCTAGCTATGGCTACACCTTC. Translating gives CASGQPPSYGYTF.

This chain joins TRBV9 and TRBJ2-5; possibly TRBD2 for D (5 bases). Germline V gives CDR1 SGDLS, CDR2 YYNGEE. V gave up 0 bases and J gave up 0 bases, with 9 bases separating them. The CDR3 has 15 residues. The DNA of the CDR3 is TGTGCCAGCAGCGTAGATTACGGGGACCAAGAGACCCAGTACTTC. Residues: CASSVDYGDQETQYF.

The chain is built from TRBV4-1 and TRBJ1-1; 8 positions match TRBD1. CDR3 length: 14 amino acids. The germline V gene has CDR1 MGHRA and CDR2 YSYEKL. With 10 bases clipped from V and 0 bases from J, the junction kept 7 bases outside the gene matches. CDR3 DNA sequence: TGCGCCACCGGACAGGGCAATATGAACACTGAAGCTTTCTTT. It codes for CATGQGNMNTEAFF.

The chain links TRBV7-3 to TRBJ2-3, with 7 bases matching TRBD2. V dropped 10 bases and J dropped 0; count of bases not matched to a gene: 7. Germline-derived CDR1 and CDR2 are SGHTA and FQGTGA. The CDR3 spans 14 residues. CDR3 residues: CATTAGRSTDTQYF. DNA of the CDR3: TGTGCCACCACAGCGGGACGAAGCACAGATACGCAGTATTTT.

This chain joins TRBV7-2 and TRBJ2-7; the D gene is possibly TRBD2 (5 bases). V dropped 5 bases and J dropped 2 bases, with 16 bases sitting between them. The germline V gene encodes CDR1 SGHTA and CDR2 FQGNSA. The CDR3 contains 15 residues. The CDR3: CASSRGGLQAYEQYF. The CDR3 DNA reads TGTGCCAGCAGCCGAGGCGGACTGCAAGCCTACGAGCAGTACTTC.

The rearrangement joins TRBV6-4 to TRBJ2-3, with 10 bases lining up with TRBD2. This CDR3 is 15 amino acids long. V shed 5 bases and J 2 bases; nucleotides not matched to a gene: 4. Germline CDR1 reads MRHNA; CDR2 reads SNTAGT. Here the CDR3 DNA reads TGTGCCAGCAGTCGGACTAGCGGTGACACAGATACGCAGTATTTT. This encodes CASSRTSGDTDTQYF.

The V gene is TRBV27, the J gene TRBJ1-2; 7 positions agree with TRBD1. CDR1 is MNHEY, CDR2 SMNVEV, per germline (reference sequence). The CDR3 totals 12 residues. With V trimmed by 6 bases and J by 7 bases, 5 bases remained unmatched. The CDR3 sequence: CASSPRGSGYTF. The DNA of the CDR3 is TGTGCCAGCAGCCCCAGGGGGAGTGGCTACACCTTC.

V usage is TRBV4-1 and J usage is TRBJ2-3; TRBD2 aligns across 8 bases. Trimming at V came to 5 bases and at J to 2 bases, leaving 12 bases not matched to a gene. The CDR3 extends over 17 amino acids. CDR1 and CDR2 (germline): MGHRA, YSYEKL. The CDR3: CASSSPFGREVTDTQYF. Here the CDR3 DNA reads TGCGCCAGCAGCTCCCCCTTCGGGAGGGAAGTCACAGATACGCAGTATTTT.

The chain combines TRBV29-1 with TRBJ2-1; TRBD1 might be the D (5 bases). Between the trimmed V and J ends, which lost 6 bases and 4 bases, there was a span of 13 bases. CDR3 length equals 13 residues. The germline gives CDR1 SQVTM, CDR2 ANQGSEA. CDR3 DNA: TGCAGCGTCCTGACAGCCCATTACAATGAGCAGTTCTTC. As protein: CSVLTAHYNEQFF.

The chain recombines TRBV2 with TRBJ1-2; 9 bases are shared with TRBD1. The CDR3 contains 14 residues. Trimming cost V 3 bases and J 7 bases; bases outside gene matches: 6. CDR1 and CDR2 (germline): SNHLY, FYNNEI. CDR3 amino acids: CASSDNTGGLGYTF. The CDR3 nucleotides are TGTGCCAGCAGTGACAATACAGGGGGCCTTGGCTACACCTTC.

This chain joins TRBV4-3 and TRBJ2-7; TRBD2 aligns across 7 bases. This CDR3 comprises 13 residues. V lost 0 bases and J lost 8; bases outside the gene matches: 4. CDR1 LGHNA and CDR2 YSLEER come from the germline V gene. DNA of the CDR3: TGCGCCAGCAGCCAAGATCCGGGGGGTAAGCAGTACTTC. This codes for CASSQDPGGKQYF.

The chain combines TRBV4-2 with TRBJ1-2; D possibly corresponds to TRBD1 (5 bases). The CDR3 length is 15 residues. Trimming left V 6 bases short and J 4 bases short, with 18 bases between. Germline assignment: CDR1 LGHNA and CDR2 YNFKEQ. This chain's CDR3 is CASRDHGGVGYGYTF. The CDR3, as DNA: TGTGCCAGCAGGGACCACGGGGGGGTTGGCTATGGCTACACCTTC.

The table lists this clone with a count of one. The chain carries TRBV2 and TRBJ1-1; no clear D gene. Per germline, CDR1 SNHLY and CDR2 FYNNEI. The CDR3 extends over 14 amino acids. Trimming left V 6 bases short and J 1 base short, with 12 bases between. The CDR3 is CASRRIRGNTEAFF. As DNA, the CDR3 is TGTGCCAGCAGGCGGATTCGGGGGAACACTGAAGCTTTCTTT.

The chain joins TRBV19 to TRBJ2-3; D perhaps matches TRBD2 (5 bases). Trimming pared 3 bases from V and 4 bases from J, leaving 8 bases between. Looked up from germline, CDR1 is LNHDA and CDR2 is SQIVND (reference sequence). This CDR3 has 13 residues. CDR3 in amino acids: CASSIERPDTQYF. As DNA, the CDR3 is TGTGCCAGTAGTATCGAGCGGCCAGATACGCAGTATTTT.

The gene calls are TRBV7-2 and TRBJ1-5, with D possibly being TRBD1 (5 bases). Trimming removed 2 bases at V and 6 bases at J, with 14 bases between. The length of the CDR3 is 15 residues. Germline CDR1 is SGHTA and CDR2 is FQGNSA. The CDR3 DNA sequence: TGTGCCAGCAGCTTACTCGGCGGGGGGGGTCAGCCCCAGCATTTT. Encoded protein: CASSLLGGGGQPQHF.

The V gene is TRBV28, the J gene TRBJ1-4, with D possibly matching TRBD1 (5 bases). Trimming cost V 6 bases and J 11 bases, with 25 bases left between them. Germline values: CDR1 MDHEN, CDR2 SYDVKM. CDR3 length equals 16 residues. CDR3 region: CASSLTRAGPQEKLFF. In nucleotides, the CDR3 is TGTGCCAGCAGCCTAACCCGGGCAGGGCCCCAAGAGAAACTGTTTTTT.

This chain uses TRBV18 with TRBJ2-5, with D perhaps TRBD2 (5 bases). Germline CDR1 KGHSH, CDR2 LQKENI. The V and J ends lost 3 bases and 3 bases respectively, with 11 bases between them. The CDR3 sequence is 14 residues long. The CDR3, as DNA: TGTGCCAGCTCACCTAGTTGGGGAGAAGAGACCCAGTACTTC. This gives the protein CASSPSWGEETQYF.

This rearrangement joins TRBV2 to TRBJ2-3; maybe TRBD2 (7 bases). Between the trimmed V and J ends, which lost 8 bases and 1 base, there was a span of 25 bases. This CDR3 spans 18 amino acids. Germline lookup yields CDR1 SNHLY and CDR2 FYNNEI. Here the CDR3 reads CASLFRPGGRRGTDTQYF. Written as DNA, the CDR3 is TGTGCCAGCTTATTCCGCCCCGGGGGGCGAAGGGGCACAGATACGCAGTATTTT.

CDR3 bases: TGCGCCAGCAGCCAAGATCCCCATACTAGCTCCTACGAGCAGTACTTC. This sequence encodes CASSQDPHTSSYEQYF. The chain links TRBV4-3 to TRBJ2-7; a weak D match, TRBD2 (5 bases). This CDR3 spans 16 amino acids. In germline, CDR1 is LGHNA, CDR2 YSLEER. Trimming removed 0 bases at V and 0 bases at J, with 12 bases between.